The 16 T cell receptor beta chains in this list originate from one sample, sequenced in a study of blood T cell repertoires in COVID-19. Libraries were prepared by immunoSEQ multiplex PCR; TCRdb keeps only in-frame clonotypes and omits some of them. The data contain roughly 320,000 clones, nearly 90% of them singletons. The sample consisted of peripheral blood. These receptors were obtained from a woman in her twenties or thirties with COVID-19, enrolled during active disease.

The rearrangement links TRBV28 to TRBJ1-1; unclear D gene. The CDR3 runs to 11 residues. Trimming removed 8 bases from V and 0 bases from J, with 4 bases in between. The germline CDR1 and CDR2 sequences are MDHEN and SYDVKM. CDR3 amino acids: CASVMNTEAFF. The CDR3 bases are TGTGCCAGCGTTATGAACACTGAAGCTTTCTTT.

V gene TRBV19 combines with J gene TRBJ1-1, with D maybe TRBD1 (5 bases). Deletions cut 3 bases from V and 1 base from J, with 9 bases between. The CDR3 loop spans 14 amino acids. The germline gives CDR1 LNHDA, CDR2 SQIVND (reference sequence). CDR3 amino acids: CASSMGQTNTEAFF. The CDR3 DNA is TGTGCCAGTAGTATGGGGCAGACGAACACTGAAGCTTTCTTT.

This chain connects TRBV21-1 to TRBJ1-5; TRBD1, the table's D call, lacks a check against the DNA. TRBV21-1 is shown as a pseudogene. The CDR3 has 17 amino acids. In DNA, the CDR3 is TGTCCACAGCAGTCGTGGACAGGGGACCTACGGGGTCAGCCCCAGCATTTT. Translation gives CPQQSWTGDLRGQPQHF.

The gene calls are TRBV3-1 (or the pseudogene TRBV3-2) and TRBJ2-5; 9 bases fit TRBD1. V lost 4 bases, J lost 4 bases, and 10 bases stayed unmatched. The CDR3 consists of 16 residues. Germline V CDR1 and CDR2: LGHDT, YNNKEL (reference sequence). The CDR3 DNA is TGTGCCAGCAGCCCTACCGGGACAGGGCTTGGAGAGACCCAGTACTTC. Amino acid sequence: CASSPTGTGLGETQYF.

A few counts support this clone. V and J are TRBV19 and TRBJ1-5, with D unclear. The germline CDR1 and CDR2 sequences are LNHDA and SQIVND (reference sequence). Trimming removed 2 bases from V and 7 bases from J, with 6 bases in between. The CDR3 totals 12 residues. The CDR3 protein is CASSIYGQPQHF. The CDR3, as DNA: TGTGCCAGTAGTATATACGGGCAGCCCCAGCATTTT.

The chain has TRBV10-1 and TRBJ1-1; no clear D gene. The germline V gene encodes CDR1 WNHNN and CDR2 SYGVQD (reference sequence). V was pared by 0 bases and J by 3 bases, with 8 bases between. This CDR3 region has 14 residues. CDR3 sequence reads: CASSESQEDTEAFF. Written as DNA, the CDR3 is TGCGCCAGCAGTGAGTCGCAGGAAGACACTGAAGCTTTCTTT.

V is TRBV6-5 and J is TRBJ2-7; a weak D match, TRBD1 (5 bases). Deletions cut 5 bases from V and 0 bases from J, with 14 bases between. CDR1 is MNHEY and CDR2 is SVGAGI in the germline V gene. This CDR3 region has 15 residues. CDR3 in amino acids: CASSPSGLSSYEQYF. CDR3 nucleotide sequence: TGTGCCAGCAGTCCCTCAGGGCTGAGCTCCTACGAGCAGTACTTC.

J is TRBJ2-5 and V is TRBV2; 14 bases match TRBD2. CDR3 length: 17 residues. The V gene's germline CDR1 is SNHLY and CDR2 FYNNEI. V gave up 6 bases and J gave up 2 bases; unmatched junction bases: 8. The CDR3, as DNA: TGTGCCAGCAGGAGGACTAGCGGGGGGCCGCTTCAAGAGACCCAGTACTTC. It encodes CASRRTSGGPLQETQYF.

V is TRBV11-3 and J is TRBJ2-1, with 11 bases lining up with TRBD1. The CDR3 consists of 14 residues. The V gene's germline CDR1 is SGHNT and CDR2 YENEEA. The junction had 8 bases not matched to a gene; V was cut back by 8 bases and J by 8 bases. CDR3 sequence reads: CASQGQGEADEQFF. Here the CDR3 DNA reads TGTGCCAGCCAGGGACAGGGGGAGGCGGATGAGCAGTTCTTC.

The chain couples TRBV5-4 to TRBJ2-1, with 7 nucleotides matching TRBD1. The CDR3 is 15 amino acids. The germline gives CDR1 SGHNT, CDR2 YYREEE (reference sequence). Trimming took 5 bases from V and 3 from J; bases not matched to a gene: 8. CDR3 bases: TGTGCCAGCAGTATCGGGACAGAATTCTACAATGAGCAGTTCTTC. This codes for CASSIGTEFYNEQFF.

The chain joins TRBV5-1 to TRBJ2-1, with 9 nucleotides matching TRBD2. CDR1 SGHRS and CDR2 YFSETQ come from the germline V gene. The CDR3 runs to 15 residues. The V segment lost 1 base and the J segment 7 bases; nucleotides outside the gene matches: 6. The CDR3 DNA reads as TGCGCCAGCAGCTTGACGGCGGGGGGGCTTAATGAGCAGTTCTTC. It translates to CASSLTAGGLNEQFF.

This chain links TRBV29-1 with TRBJ1-2; D ambiguous. The CDR3 sequence is 14 residues long. The germline V gene encodes CDR1 SQVTM and CDR2 ANQGSEA. V lost 7 bases to trimming and J lost 8 bases, with 23 bases between them. CDR3 sequence (DNA): TGCAGCGGATCCCGCCTAGACTCCTCTGAGGGCTACACCTTC. Translating gives CSGSRLDSSEGYTF.

The V call is TRBV5-1, the J call TRBJ2-2, with 8 nucleotides matching TRBD2. J was trimmed by 0 bases and V by 5 bases; bases with no gene match: 3. Germline loops: CDR1 SGHRS, CDR2 YFSETQ. This CDR3 comprises 15 residues. Here the CDR3 DNA reads TGCGCCAGCAGTCGCGGGGGGACGAACACCGGGGAGCTGTTTTTT. Protein product: CASSRGGTNTGELFF.

The rearrangement uses TRBV3-1 (or the pseudogene TRBV3-2) and TRBJ2-2, with 8 positions matching TRBD2. Losses at the gene ends were 1 base for V and 5 bases for J; bases not matched to a gene: 9. The CDR3 length is 17 residues. From germline, CDR1 is LGHDT and CDR2 YNNKEL (reference sequence). The DNA of the CDR3 is TGTGCCAGCAGCCAAGGGCCTGGAGCGGGGGTTACCGGGGAGCTGTTTTTT. Its protein is CASSQGPGAGVTGELFF.

This clone was detected only once. This chain uses TRBV5-4 with TRBJ2-5, with 8 bases aligning to TRBD2. With 0 bases clipped from V and 4 bases from J, the junction kept 8 bases outside the gene matches. The CDR3 has 16 amino acids. Germline V CDR1 and CDR2: SGHNT, YYREEE (reference sequence). CDR3 nucleotides: TGTGCCAGCAGCTTGGAAGCGGGGGACCCCGGAGAGACCCAGTACTTC. This codes for CASSLEAGDPGETQYF.

V and J are TRBV4-3 and TRBJ1-1; possibly TRBD1 for D (5 bases). Germline V gene sequence: CDR1 LGHNA, CDR2 YSLEER. Trimming left V 3 bases short and J 4 bases short, with 9 bases between. The CDR3 loop spans 13 amino acids. The CDR3 loop is CASSQGLSTEAFF. The CDR3 region has the DNA TGCGCCAGCAGCCAGGGGCTAAGCACTGAAGCTTTCTTT.